This T cell receptor (beta chain) was identified during a study of shared clonotypes between healthy human individuals. The CDR3 length is 15 residues. Per germline, CDR1 SNHLY and CDR2 FYNNEI. V shed 6 bases and J shed 3 bases, with 14 bases lying between them. Donors, healthy HIV-negative adults, lacked recent acute infections or vaccinations. Original methodology: ImmunoSEQ yielded junction-only sequences lacking quality scores, so filtering differed. Sequencing used immunoSEQ multiplex PCR; TCRdb keeps in-frame clones, though not all of them. The V and J calls and the clone size are those of that table, but D and trimming were determined from the DNA. Among around 2.5 million clones listed, roughly 93% were seen once.

The V gene is TRBV2, the J gene TRBJ2-2; maybe TRBD1 (5 bases). The sequence came from a man aged 18 to 35 in good health. Some clones in this sample may be carry-over from other donors' samples. Material for sequencing was naive CD4+ T cells from PBMCs. Subset described: CD45RA+ positively selected. CDR3 region: CASRVRTRDTGELFF. CDR3 nucleotides: TGTGCCAGCAGGGTAAGGACACGAGACACCGGGGAGCTGTTTTTT.